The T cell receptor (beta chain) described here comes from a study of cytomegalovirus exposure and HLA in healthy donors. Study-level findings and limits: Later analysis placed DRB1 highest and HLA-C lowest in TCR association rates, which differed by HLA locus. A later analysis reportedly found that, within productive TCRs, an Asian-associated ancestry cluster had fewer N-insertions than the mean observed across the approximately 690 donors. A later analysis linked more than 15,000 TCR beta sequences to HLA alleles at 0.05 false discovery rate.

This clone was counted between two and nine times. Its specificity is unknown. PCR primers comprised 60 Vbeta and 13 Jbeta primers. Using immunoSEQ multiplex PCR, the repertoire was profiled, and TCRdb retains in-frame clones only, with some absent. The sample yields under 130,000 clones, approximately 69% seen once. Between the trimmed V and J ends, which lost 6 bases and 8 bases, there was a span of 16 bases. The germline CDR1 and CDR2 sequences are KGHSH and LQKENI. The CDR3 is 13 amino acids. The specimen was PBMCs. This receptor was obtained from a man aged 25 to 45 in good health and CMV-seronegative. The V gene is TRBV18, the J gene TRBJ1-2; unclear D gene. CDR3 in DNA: TGTGCCAGCTCGCCCGGGATCCGGGAAGGCTACACCTTC. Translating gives CASSPGIREGYTF.